This T cell receptor (beta chain) stems from a study of shared T cell receptors in the human thymus. The CDR3 runs 13 residues. Trimming shortened V by 4 bases and J by 3 bases, and 10 bases separated the two germline ends. The germline V gene has CDR1 SGHRS and CDR2 YFSETQ. Some clones are missing from TCRdb's copy, which holds only in-frame ones; the method was immunoSEQ multiplex PCR. This sample has 600,000 to 900,000 clones, with 75% to 90% found just once. This sample also belongs to another study, concerning human thymus T cells. That work adds: Resections from corrective heart surgery provided thymus tissue. Thymic and blood repertoires appeared to display a bias in their usage of V and J genes.

Sequenced: thymocytes. The source of this sequence is a girl younger than two with a congenital heart defect. The chain combines TRBV5-1 with TRBJ1-2; D is perhaps TRBD1 (5 bases). The CDR3 bases are TGCGCCAGCAGCCCCTGGGGGGACTATGGCTACACCTTC. Translating it yields CASSPWGDYGYTF.